This T cell receptor beta chain was retrieved from a study of blood T cell repertoires in COVID-19. Study at large: Acute-phase and convalescent COVID-19 samples originated in the United States, Italy and Spain. PBMCs, B-cell-depleted T cells, or T cells provided the cDNA or gDNA that made up the material.

In the study's own analysis: Reference gene primer amplification gave estimated nucleated cell counts. TCRdb keeps only in-frame clones here, not all; method: immunoSEQ multiplex PCR. Clone size and V and J calls were adopted from that table, with D and trimming inferred from the DNA. The sample lists about 21,000 clones, around 80% occurring once. Trimming stripped 2 bases from V and 0 bases from J, with 11 bases between. The CDR3 loop spans 16 amino acids. Germline CDR1 SGDLS, CDR2 YYNGEE. Sequencing used peripheral blood. V usage is TRBV9 and J usage is TRBJ2-2; D unresolved. The sequence was collected from a man aged 60 to 69 with active COVID-19. This CDR3 reads CASSVSSVPNTGELFF. The CDR3 DNA sequence: TGTGCCAGCAGCGTTTCATCGGTTCCGAACACCGGGGAGCTGTTTTTT.